This T cell receptor beta chain was captured in a study of shared clonotypes between healthy human individuals. TCRdb's copy holds only in-frame clones and misses some; the assay was immunoSEQ multiplex PCR. The table shows about 490,000 clones, with over 60% occurring only once. V shed 0 bases and J shed 8 bases, with 10 bases lying between them. The CDR3 is made up of 13 amino acids. Germline V CDR1 and CDR2: SEHNR, FQNEAQ (reference sequence). This sequence joins TRBV7-9 and TRBJ1-2; maybe TRBD1 (5 bases). The material sequenced was PBMCs. The source of this sequence is a woman aged 35 to 49 in good health. Some clones in this sample may be carry-over from other donors' samples. The CDR3 is CASSLAQTEGYTF. CDR3 DNA sequence: TGTGCCAGCAGCTTAGCGCAGACAGAGGGCTACACCTTC. The variable domain in full, with the rest retrieved from reference TRBV7-9 and TRBJ1-2, is DTGVSQNPRHKITKRGQNVTFRCDPISEHNRLYWYRQTLGQGPEFLTYFQNEAQLEKSRLLSDRFSAERPKGSFSTLEIQRTEQGDSAMYLCASSLAQTEGYTFGSGTRLTVV.